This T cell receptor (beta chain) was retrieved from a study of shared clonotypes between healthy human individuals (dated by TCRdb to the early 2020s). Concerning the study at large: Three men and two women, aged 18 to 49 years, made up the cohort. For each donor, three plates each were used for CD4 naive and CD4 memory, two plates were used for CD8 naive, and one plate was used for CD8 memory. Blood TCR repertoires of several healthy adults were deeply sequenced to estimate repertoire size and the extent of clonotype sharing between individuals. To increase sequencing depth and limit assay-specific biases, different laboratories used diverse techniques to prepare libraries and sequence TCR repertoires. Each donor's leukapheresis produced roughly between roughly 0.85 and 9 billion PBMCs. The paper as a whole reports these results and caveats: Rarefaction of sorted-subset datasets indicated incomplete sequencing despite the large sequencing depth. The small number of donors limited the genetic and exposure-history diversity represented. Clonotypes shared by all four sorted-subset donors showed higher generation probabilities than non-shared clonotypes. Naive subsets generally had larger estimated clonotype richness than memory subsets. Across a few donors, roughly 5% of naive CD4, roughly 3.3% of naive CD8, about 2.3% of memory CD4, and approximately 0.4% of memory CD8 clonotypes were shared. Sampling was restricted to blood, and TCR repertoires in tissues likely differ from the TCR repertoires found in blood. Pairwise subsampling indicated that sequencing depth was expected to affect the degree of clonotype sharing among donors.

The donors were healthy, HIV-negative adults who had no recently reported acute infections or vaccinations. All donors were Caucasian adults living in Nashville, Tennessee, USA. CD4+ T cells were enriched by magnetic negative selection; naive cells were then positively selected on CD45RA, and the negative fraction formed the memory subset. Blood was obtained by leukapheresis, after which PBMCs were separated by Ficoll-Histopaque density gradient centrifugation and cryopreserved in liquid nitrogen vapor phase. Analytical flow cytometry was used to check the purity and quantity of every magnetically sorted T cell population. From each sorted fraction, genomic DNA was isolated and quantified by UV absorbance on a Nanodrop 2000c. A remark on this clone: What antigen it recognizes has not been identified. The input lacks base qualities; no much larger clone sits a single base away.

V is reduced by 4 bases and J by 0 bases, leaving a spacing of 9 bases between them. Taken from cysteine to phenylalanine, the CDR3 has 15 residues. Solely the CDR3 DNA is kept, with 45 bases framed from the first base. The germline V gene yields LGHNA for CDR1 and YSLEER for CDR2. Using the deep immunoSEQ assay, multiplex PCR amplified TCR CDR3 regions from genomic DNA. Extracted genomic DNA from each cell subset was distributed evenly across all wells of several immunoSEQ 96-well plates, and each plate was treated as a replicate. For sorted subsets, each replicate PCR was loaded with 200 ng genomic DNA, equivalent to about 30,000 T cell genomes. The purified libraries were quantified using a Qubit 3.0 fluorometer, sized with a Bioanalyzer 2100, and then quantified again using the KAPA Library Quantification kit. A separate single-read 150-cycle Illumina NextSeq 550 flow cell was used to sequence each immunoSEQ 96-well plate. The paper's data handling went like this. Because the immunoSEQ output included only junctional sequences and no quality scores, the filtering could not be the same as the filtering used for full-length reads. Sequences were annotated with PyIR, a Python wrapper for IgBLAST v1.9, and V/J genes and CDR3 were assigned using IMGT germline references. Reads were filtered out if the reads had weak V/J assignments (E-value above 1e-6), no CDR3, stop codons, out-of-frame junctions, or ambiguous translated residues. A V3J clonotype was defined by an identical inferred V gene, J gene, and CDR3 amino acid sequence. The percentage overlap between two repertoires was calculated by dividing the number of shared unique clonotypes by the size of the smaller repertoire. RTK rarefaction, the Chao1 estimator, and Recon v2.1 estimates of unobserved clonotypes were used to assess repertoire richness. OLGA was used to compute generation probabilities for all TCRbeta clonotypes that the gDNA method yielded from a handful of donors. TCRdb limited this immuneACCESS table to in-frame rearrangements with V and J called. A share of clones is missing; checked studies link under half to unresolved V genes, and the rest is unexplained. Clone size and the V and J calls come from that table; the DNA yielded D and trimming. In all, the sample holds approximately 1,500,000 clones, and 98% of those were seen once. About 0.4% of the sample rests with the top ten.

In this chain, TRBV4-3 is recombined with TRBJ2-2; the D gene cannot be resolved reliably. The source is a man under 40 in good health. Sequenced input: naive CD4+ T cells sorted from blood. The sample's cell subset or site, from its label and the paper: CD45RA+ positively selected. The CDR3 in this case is CASSRGGANTGELFF. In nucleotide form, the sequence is TGCGCCAGCAGCCGGGGTGGGGCGAACACCGGGGAGCTGTTTTTT.